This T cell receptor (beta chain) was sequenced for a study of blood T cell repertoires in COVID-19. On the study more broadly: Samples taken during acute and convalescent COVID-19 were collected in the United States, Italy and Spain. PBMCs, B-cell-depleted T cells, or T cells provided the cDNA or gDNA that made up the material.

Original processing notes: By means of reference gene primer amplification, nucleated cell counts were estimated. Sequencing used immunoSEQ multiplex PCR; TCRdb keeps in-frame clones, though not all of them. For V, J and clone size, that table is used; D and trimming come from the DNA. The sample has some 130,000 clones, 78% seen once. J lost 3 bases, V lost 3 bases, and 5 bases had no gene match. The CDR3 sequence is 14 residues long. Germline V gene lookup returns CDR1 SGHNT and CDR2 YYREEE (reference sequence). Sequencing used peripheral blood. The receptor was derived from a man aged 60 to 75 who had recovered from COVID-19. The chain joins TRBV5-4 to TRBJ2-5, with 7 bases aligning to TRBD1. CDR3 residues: CASSSITGEETQYF. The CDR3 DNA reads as TGTGCCAGCAGCTCGATTACAGGGGAAGAGACCCAGTACTTC. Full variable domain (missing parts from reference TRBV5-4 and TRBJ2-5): ETGVTQSPTHLIKTRGQQVTLRCSSQSGHNTVSWYQQALGQGPQFIFQYYREEENGRGNFPPRFSGLQFPNYSSELNVNALELDDSALYLCASSSITGEETQYFGPGTRLLVL.